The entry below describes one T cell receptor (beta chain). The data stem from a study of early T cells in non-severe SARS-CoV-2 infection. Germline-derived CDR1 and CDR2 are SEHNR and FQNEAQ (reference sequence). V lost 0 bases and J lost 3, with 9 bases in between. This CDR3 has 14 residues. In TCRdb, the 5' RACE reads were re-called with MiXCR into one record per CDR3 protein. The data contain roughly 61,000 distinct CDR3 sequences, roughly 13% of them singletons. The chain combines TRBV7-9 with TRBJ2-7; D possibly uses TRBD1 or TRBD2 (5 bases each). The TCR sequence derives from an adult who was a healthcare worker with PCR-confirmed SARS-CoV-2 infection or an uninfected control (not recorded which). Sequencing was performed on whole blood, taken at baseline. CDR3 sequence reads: CASSLAGEYYEQYF. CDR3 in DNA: TGTGCCAGCAGCTTAGCGGGGGAGTACTACGAGCAGTACTTC.